These T cell receptor beta chains were read from a single sample in a study of cytomegalovirus exposure and HLA in healthy donors. TCRdb's copy holds only in-frame clones and misses some; the assay was immunoSEQ multiplex PCR. The profile shows roughly 120,000 clones, around 77% of them singletons. Sequenced input: PBMCs. Receptor source: a woman aged 40 to 50 in good health and CMV-seropositive. Both conserved end residues are part of each CDR3. A D gene is named only where the DNA matches it firmly. Not every row has a clone size; where given, it reads once, few, many or a size class.

d_call	v_call	j_call	clone_size	cdr3_aa	cdr3_nt
NA	TRBV11-2	TRBJ2-7	few	CASSLESSYEQYF	TGTGCCAGCAGTCTAGAGAGCTCCTACGAGCAGTACTTC
NA	TRBV28	TRBJ2-5	NA	CASSLNRHRIQETQYF	TGTGCCAGCAGTTTAAATCGACATCGAATCCAAGAGACCCAGTACTTC
NA	TRBV5-4	TRBJ2-7	NA	CASSLSSSHYEQYF	TGTGCCAGCAGCCTATCGTCATCTCACTACGAGCAGTACTTC
NA	TRBV2	TRBJ1-1	NA	CASSAQGRDTEAFF	TGTGCCAGCAGCGCACAGGGACGGGACACTGAAGCTTTCTTT
NA	TRBV7-9	TRBJ2-1	few	CASSGWGLSSYNEQFF	TGTGCCAGCAGCGGGTGGGGCCTAAGCTCCTACAATGAGCAGTTCTTC
NA	TRBV18	TRBJ1-1	NA	CASSPLRRGNTEAFF	TGTGCCAGCTCACCCCTTAGGAGGGGGAACACTGAAGCTTTCTTT
NA	TRBV28	TRBJ2-1	NA	CASSLFATLRNNEQFF	TGTGCCAGCAGTTTATTTGCGACTCTGAGAAACAATGAGCAGTTCTTC
NA	TRBV21-1	TRBJ2-1	NA	CASSKVGPAGGLDNEQFF	TGTGCCAGCAGCAAAGTGGGCCCAGCGGGAGGTTTGGACAATGAGCAGTTCTTC
TRBD1	TRBV6-6	TRBJ2-2	NA	CASGITQGARTGELFF	TGTGCCAGCGGAATTACACAGGGGGCACGCACCGGGGAGCTGTTTTTT
NA	TRBV7-9	TRBJ2-1	NA	CASTPSGDEQFF	TGTGCCAGCACCCCTAGTGGCGATGAGCAGTTCTTC
NA	TRBV25-1	TRBJ2-5	NA	CASSEGQFTETQYF	TGTGCCAGCAGTGAAGGACAGTTCACGGAGACCCAGTACTTC
TRBD1	TRBV6-5	TRBJ2-7	NA	CASSSRDSFYEQYF	TGTGCCAGCAGTTCCCGGGACAGTTTCTACGAGCAGTACTTC
TRBD2	TRBV10-3	TRBJ2-3	NA	CAISGLTGTSEDTQYF	TGTGCCATCAGTGGGTTAACCGGGACTAGCGAAGATACGCAGTATTTT
NA	TRBV7-9	TRBJ2-7	NA	CASSLDFRKQYF	TGTGCCAGCAGCTTAGATTTCAGAAAGCAGTACTTC
NA	TRBV6-6	TRBJ1-1	NA	CASSTSLNAGTEAFF	TGTGCCAGCAGTACCTCCCTAAACGCGGGGACTGAAGCTTTCTTT
TRBD2	TRBV19	TRBJ2-7	few	CASSTLAGAYEQYF	TGTGCCAGTAGCACCCTAGCGGGAGCCTACGAGCAGTACTTC
NA	TRBV7-9	TRBJ1-2	NA	CSSTLGDTTSYGYTF	TGTTCCTCCACCCTGGGGGACACGACCTCCTATGGCTACACCTTC
TRBD1	TRBV19	TRBJ1-5	NA	CASKDRGKVGQPQHF	TGTGCCAGTAAGGACAGGGGGAAGGTCGGTCAGCCCCAGCATTTT
TRBD2	TRBV30	TRBJ2-2	few	CAWSYPGLAGGGELFF	TGTGCCTGGAGTTATCCGGGACTAGCGGGAGGGGGGGAGCTGTTTTTT
TRBD1	TRBV10-3	TRBJ2-5	NA	CAISERDRGRLETQYF	TGTGCCATCAGTGAAAGGGACAGGGGGCGATTGGAGACCCAGTACTTC
NA	TRBV9	TRBJ2-1	NA	CASSFRDNNNEQFF	TGTGCCAGCAGCTTCCGGGACAACAACAATGAGCAGTTCTTC
TRBD2	TRBV6-5	TRBJ2-7	NA	CASSSRLAGETYEQYF	TGTGCCAGCAGTTCCCGACTAGCGGGAGAGACCTACGAGCAGTACTTC
TRBD1	TRBV19	TRBJ2-2	NA	CASSTSGGWGGELFF	TGTGCCAGTAGTACTTCAGGGGGTTGGGGCGGGGAGCTGTTTTTT
TRBD1	TRBV19	TRBJ1-1	NA	CASRPTGTNTEAFF	TGTGCCAGTAGGCCGACAGGGACGAACACTGAAGCTTTCTTT
TRBD2	TRBV5-1	TRBJ2-2	few	CASSELAGGSGTGELFF	TGCGCCAGCAGCGAACTAGCGGGAGGCTCGGGCACCGGGGAGCTGTTTTTT
TRBD2	TRBV5-1	TRBJ2-7	NA	CASSLGGGRLEQYF	TGCGCCAGCAGCTTGGGTGGCGGGAGGCTCGAGCAGTACTTC
NA	TRBV23-1	TRBJ2-7	NA	CASSQPGQAYEQYF	TGCGCCAGCTCCCAGCCTGGCCAGGCCTACGAGCAGTACTTC
NA	TRBV19	TRBJ2-7	NA	CASSIGGPNEQYF	TGTGCCAGTAGTATAGGGGGGCCCAACGAGCAGTACTTC
NA	TRBV4-1	TRBJ2-5	NA	CASSRALWETQYF	TGCGCCAGCAGCCGGGCCCTTTGGGAGACCCAGTACTTC
NA	TRBV2	TRBJ1-5	NA	CASSERQGHQPQHF	TGTGCCAGCAGTGAAAGGCAGGGGCATCAGCCCCAGCATTTT
TRBD1	TRBV10-3	TRBJ1-1	NA	CAISRGTGSLGTEAFF	TGTGCCATCAGTCGGGGGACAGGGAGTTTGGGGACTGAAGCTTTCTTT
NA	TRBV9	TRBJ2-3	NA	CASSVTGDTQYF	TGTGCCAGCAGCGTAACCGGAGATACGCAGTATTTT
TRBD1	TRBV28	TRBJ2-7	NA	CASCDRGPSYEQYF	TGTGCCAGCTGTGACAGGGGCCCTTCCTACGAGCAGTACTTC
TRBD1	TRBV30	TRBJ1-6	NA	CAWTPTRGGSPLHF	TGTGCCTGGACCCCAACGAGAGGGGGCTCACCCCTCCACTTT
NA	TRBV2	TRBJ1-5	few	CASSGGSSNQPQHF	TGTGCCAGCAGTGGAGGTTCTAGCAATCAGCCCCAGCATTTT
TRBD1	TRBV5-1	TRBJ1-5	NA	CASSLTGVGNQPQHF	TGCGCCAGCAGTTTGACAGGGGTGGGCAATCAGCCCCAGCATTTT
NA	TRBV19	TRBJ2-2	NA	CASNQPGQVLNTGELFF	TGTGCCAGTAACCAACCCGGTCAGGTTCTGAACACCGGGGAGCTGTTTTTT
TRBD2	TRBV4-2	TRBJ2-7	NA	CASSQNSGGSSYEQYF	TGTGCCAGCAGCCAGAATTCCGGGGGGAGCTCCTACGAGCAGTACTTC
NA	TRBV10-3	TRBJ2-1	NA	CAIRSTGSLSSYNEQFF	TGTGCCATCAGGTCCACAGGGTCCCTGAGCTCCTACAATGAGCAGTTCTTC
TRBD1	TRBV6-1	TRBJ2-7	NA	CASSGLKTQGASSEQYF	TGTGCCAGCAGTGGGCTTAAGACACAGGGGGCTTCCTCCGAGCAGTACTTC
TRBD2	TRBV10-2	TRBJ2-7	few	CASSDPSGRASYEQYF	TGCGCCAGCAGTGATCCTAGCGGGAGGGCCAGTTACGAGCAGTACTTC
NA	TRBV30	TRBJ2-1	NA	CAWSVRLAENEQFF	TGTGCCTGGAGTGTACGGCTAGCTGAAAATGAGCAGTTCTTC
NA	TRBV5-6	TRBJ2-2	NA	CASSWWAGGRTGELFF	TGTGCCAGCAGCTGGTGGGCCGGAGGGAGGACCGGGGAGCTGTTTTTT
NA	TRBV7-2	TRBJ2-7	NA	CASSFSLTGAEQYF	TGTGCCAGCAGCTTCTCCCTGACTGGGGCGGAGCAGTACTTC
TRBD1	TRBV6-1	TRBJ2-2	NA	CASSVRDRGRNTGELFF	TGTGCCAGCAGTGTTAGGGACAGGGGGCGGAACACCGGGGAGCTGTTTTTT
NA	TRBV7-9	TRBJ2-6	NA	CASSVAGGFSGANVLTF	TGTGCCAGCAGCGTCGCAGGCGGGTTCTCTGGGGCCAACGTCCTGACTTTC
TRBD2	TRBV13	TRBJ2-1	NA	CASSRTSGRGNEQFF	TGTGCCAGCAGCCGGACTAGCGGGAGAGGTAATGAGCAGTTCTTC
TRBD1	TRBV12-5	TRBJ1-1	NA	CASGLDRGVTEAFF	TGTGCTAGTGGACTGGACAGGGGCGTCACTGAAGCTTTCTTT